This TCR beta chain is from a study of siplizumab effects on memory and regulatory T cells. Method: immunoSEQ multiplex PCR; TCRdb's copy keeps in-frame clones and lacks some. The table has about 100,000 clones, about 93% seen once. This CDR3 region has 13 residues. Germline lookup yields CDR1 SGHTA and CDR2 FQGTGA. V was shortened by 0 bases and J by 5 bases, with 6 bases between the two germline ends. The source material was Tregs sorted from blood. The chain joins TRBV7-3 to TRBJ2-3; no clear D gene. The sequence was collected from a human donor in good health. CDR3 nucleotide sequence: TGTGCCAGCAGCTTAACGCCCCAAGATACGCAGTATTTT. Protein sequence: CASSLTPQDTQYF.